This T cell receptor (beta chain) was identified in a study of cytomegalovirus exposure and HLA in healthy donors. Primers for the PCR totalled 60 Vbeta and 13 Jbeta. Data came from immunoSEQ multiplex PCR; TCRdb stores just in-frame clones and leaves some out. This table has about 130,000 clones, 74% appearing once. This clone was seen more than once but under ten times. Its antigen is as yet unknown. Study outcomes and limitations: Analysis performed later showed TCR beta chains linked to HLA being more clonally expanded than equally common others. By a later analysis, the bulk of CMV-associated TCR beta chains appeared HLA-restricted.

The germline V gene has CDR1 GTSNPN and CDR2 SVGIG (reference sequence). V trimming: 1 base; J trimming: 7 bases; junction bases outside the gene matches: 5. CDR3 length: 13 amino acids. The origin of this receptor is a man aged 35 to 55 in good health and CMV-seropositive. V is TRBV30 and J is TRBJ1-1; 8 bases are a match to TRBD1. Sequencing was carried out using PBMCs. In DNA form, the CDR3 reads TGTGCCTGGAGTGCCCGACAGGGGAGTGAAGCTTTCTTT. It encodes CAWSARQGSEAFF. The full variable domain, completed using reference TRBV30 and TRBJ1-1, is SQTIHQWPATLVQPVGSPLSLECTVEGTSNPNLYWYRQAAGRGLQLLFYSVGIGQISSEVPQNLSASRPQDRQFILSSKKLLLSDSGFYLCAWSARQGSEAFFGQGTRLTVV.